One and the same sample provided the 13 T cell receptor beta chains below, sequenced in a study of CD4+ T cells in melanoma. TCRdb's copy holds only in-frame clones and misses some; the assay was immunoSEQ multiplex PCR. This table holds approximately 14,000 clones, over 55% found once. Material: cells from a culture (not recorded whether cultured in vitro). These receptors were taken from a human donor with melanoma.

The CDR3 protein is CASSATGQGAEAFF. CDR3 DNA sequence: TGTGCCAGCAGCGCCACGGGACAGGGGGCTGAAGCTTTCTTT. This chain connects TRBV11-2 to TRBJ1-1, with 11 bases identical to TRBD1. CDR1 is SGHAT and CDR2 is FQNNGV in the germline V gene. This CDR3 comprises 14 residues. The V segment lost 5 bases and the J segment 6 bases; nucleotides outside the gene matches: 5.

The V and J genes are TRBV11-2 and TRBJ2-6; no definite D call. Between the trimmed V and J ends, which lost 3 bases and 4 bases, there was a span of 4 bases. Germline assignment: CDR1 SGHAT and CDR2 FQNNGV. This CDR3 is built from 13 residues. In DNA form, the CDR3 reads TGTGCCAGCAGCTTTTCAGGGGCCAACGTCCTGACTTTC. It is translated as CASSFSGANVLTF.

The chain links TRBV6-5 to TRBJ1-1; a possible D gene is TRBD1 (5 bases). Germline V CDR1 and CDR2: MNHEY, SVGAGI. Trimming cost V 5 bases and J 10 bases, with 20 bases left between them. There are 14 residues in the CDR3. CDR3 loop: CASSRGREPPRAFF. CDR3 coding DNA: TGTGCCAGCAGTCGGGGGAGGGAACCCCCCCGAGCTTTCTTT.

The chain has TRBV7-6 and TRBJ2-1; D remains ambiguous. V was trimmed by 1 base and J by 2 bases, leaving 9 bases between them. This CDR3 region has 15 residues. The germline V gene encodes CDR1 SGHVS and CDR2 FNYEAQ. The CDR3 nucleotides read TGTGCCAGCAGCTTAGTCTGGGCGACCTACAATGAGCAGTTCTTC. The encoded protein is CASSLVWATYNEQFF.

The chain carries TRBV29-1 and TRBJ1-3; perhaps TRBD1 as D (5 bases). The CDR3 has 13 residues. CDR1 is SQVTM and CDR2 is ANQGSEA in the germline V gene. The V end was cut by 8 bases, the J end by 0 bases, with 11 bases between. The CDR3 spells CSISTDSGNTIYF. Written as DNA, the CDR3 is TGCAGCATCTCGACAGACTCTGGAAACACCATATATTTT.

This clone showed up just a few times. CDR3 in amino acids: CASSSQGQPQHF. In DNA form, the CDR3 reads TGTGCCAGCAGCTCACAAGGGCAGCCCCAGCATTTT. V gene TRBV7-2 combines with J gene TRBJ1-5; D unresolved. V lost 4 bases and J 7 bases, leaving 8 bases between the germline ends. This CDR3 contains 12 residues. The germline V gene encodes CDR1 SGHTA and CDR2 FQGNSA.

The rearrangement links TRBV11-2 to TRBJ2-2, with 8 bases matching TRBD1. The CDR3 loop spans 13 amino acids. CDR1 is SGHAT, CDR2 FQNNGV, per germline. The V segment lost 5 bases and the J segment 8 bases; nucleotides outside the gene matches: 4. As DNA, the CDR3 is TGTGCCAGCAGCAGGACAGGGAATGGGGAGCTGTTTTTT. This gives the protein CASSRTGNGELFF.

The V call is TRBV2, the J call TRBJ2-7, with D perhaps assigned TRBD1 or TRBD2 (5 bases each). V was pared by 6 bases and J by 3 bases, with 12 bases between. Germline CDR1 and CDR2: SNHLY and FYNNEI. CDR3 length equals 13 residues. CDR3 DNA sequence: TGTGCCAGCAGGGGACGGCGGGTCTACGAGCAGTACTTC. Its protein is CASRGRRVYEQYF.

This clone has only a few counts. This sequence joins TRBV7-9 and TRBJ2-7; D is ambiguous. This CDR3 is 13 amino acids long. V lost 6 bases and J 2 bases, leaving 11 bases between the germline ends. Germline V CDR1 and CDR2: SEHNR, FQNEAQ (reference sequence). The CDR3 region has the DNA TGTGCCAGCAGGCCAGGAGTAGCCTACGAGCAGTACTTC. It specifies CASRPGVAYEQYF.

The chain joins TRBV11-2 to TRBJ2-5, with D perhaps assigned TRBD1 or TRBD2 (6 bases each). The CDR3 totals 16 residues. Between the trimmed V and J ends, which lost 2 bases and 6 bases, there was a span of 19 bases. Germline V gene sequence: CDR1 SGHAT, CDR2 FQNNGV. CDR3 DNA sequence: TGTGCCAGCAGCTTATCCCCTCCCCGGGGGCGGAAGACCCAGTACTTC. Residues: CASSLSPPRGRKTQYF.

The chain is built from TRBV7-9 and TRBJ2-5, with 9 nucleotides matching TRBD2. Germline V lookup: CDR1 SEHNR, CDR2 FQNEAQ (reference sequence). The length of the CDR3 is 16 residues. J lost 2 bases, V lost 1 base, and 5 bases had no gene match. The CDR3 DNA reads as TGTGCCAGCAGCTTAGAGTGGCTAGCGGGGCAAGAGACCCAGTACTTC. Translated, it gives CASSLEWLAGQETQYF.

The count of this clone is one. This rearrangement joins TRBV2 to TRBJ2-3; the D is unclear. Germline CDR1 reads SNHLY; CDR2 reads FYNNEI. V dropped 8 bases and J dropped 4 bases, with 10 bases sitting between them. This CDR3 has 12 residues. CDR3 sequence (DNA): TGTGCCAGCGGCTCAGGCGCAGATACGCAGTATTTT. Translating it yields CASGSGADTQYF.

This clone has more than one count but fewer than ten. V usage is TRBV5-4 and J usage is TRBJ1-2, with unresolved D. CDR1 is SGHNT and CDR2 is YYREEE in the germline V gene (reference sequence). The V gene lost 1 base and the J gene lost 2 bases, with 9 bases spanning the gap. The CDR3 sequence is 14 residues long. The CDR3: CASSLRGYNYGYTF. The DNA for the CDR3 is TGTGCCAGCAGCTTGCGAGGGTACAACTATGGCTACACCTTC.